These 29 T cell receptor beta chains share one sample of origin, sequenced in a study of regulatory T cells. Primers: 52 TRBV forward and 13 TRBJ reverse. The repertoire was sequenced with immunoSEQ multiplex PCR; TCRdb's copy has only in-frame clones and lacks some. The repertoire holds around 29,000 clones, with 85% to 95% as singletons. These receptors' antigens are unknown. Study conclusions and caveats: Hydrophobic residues at CDR3 positions 6 and 7 were enriched in conventional CD4+ T cells of CD3G-deficient patients.

Sequencing was performed on conventional CD4+ T cells sorted from blood. Receptor source: a person between 18 and 30 years old with CD3G deficiency.

The genes are TRBV11-2 and TRBJ2-3, with 8 bases lining up with TRBD2. This CDR3 contains 15 residues. Per the germline V gene, CDR1 is SGHAT and CDR2 is FQNNGV. V trimming: 5 bases; J trimming: 1 base; junction bases outside the gene matches: 5. The CDR3 DNA reads TGTGCCAGCAGCCCCTGGCGGGGGGGCACAGATACGCAGTATTTT. Its protein product is CASSPWRGGTDTQYF.

J is TRBJ1-2 and V is TRBV6-1, with D tentatively TRBD1 (6 bases). Germline V gene sequence: CDR1 MNHNS, CDR2 SASEGT. V lost 6 bases and J 4 bases, leaving 15 bases between the germline ends. This CDR3 is built from 14 residues. The CDR3 region has the DNA TGTGCCAGCAGCGTCGCAGGGGCTGCCTATGGCTACACCTTC. Residues: CASSVAGAAYGYTF.

The chain recombines TRBV10-3 with TRBJ2-5; 13 nucleotides align to TRBD2. Germline V lookup: CDR1 ENHRY, CDR2 SYGVKD. Trimming removed 6 bases from V and 5 bases from J; junction bases left unmatched: 6. This CDR3 is 15 amino acids long. The CDR3 is CAISVLAGGMETQYF. CDR3 coding DNA: TGTGCCATCAGCGTACTAGCGGGGGGGATGGAGACCCAGTACTTC.

The V call is TRBV5-1, the J call TRBJ2-2; D remains unclear. There are 12 residues in the CDR3. Germline V gene sequence: CDR1 SGHRS, CDR2 YFSETQ. The V end was cut by 0 bases, the J end by 6 bases, with 3 bases between. The CDR3 DNA reads as TGCGCCAGCAGCTTGGAGGCCGGGGAGCTGTTTTTT. Protein product: CASSLEAGELFF. Full variable domain (missing parts from reference TRBV5-1 and TRBJ2-2): KAGVTQTPRYLIKTRGQQVTLSCSPISGHRSVSWYQQTPGQGLQFLFEYFSETQRNKGNFPGRFSGRQFSNSRSEMNVSTLELGDSALYLCASSLEAGELFFGEGSRLTVL.

CDR3 sequence reads: CASSLSMGWGELFF. CDR3 nucleotides: TGTGCCAGCAGCCTTTCCATGGGGTGGGGGGAGCTGTTTTTT. The chain has TRBV11-2 and TRBJ2-2; D not certain. The CDR3 is 14 residues long. Looked up from germline, CDR1 is SGHAT and CDR2 is FQNNGV. Between the trimmed V and J ends, which lost 5 bases and 8 bases, there was a span of 15 bases.

The chain recombines TRBV7-9 with TRBJ1-1; 8 nucleotides align to TRBD1. Trimming at V came to 10 bases and at J to 0 bases, leaving 7 bases not matched to a gene. Looked up from germline, CDR1 is SEHNR and CDR2 is FQNEAQ (reference sequence). CDR3 length: 14 amino acids. Here the CDR3 DNA reads TGTGCCACCCAGGGGGCTTTAATGAACACTGAAGCTTTCTTT. This translates into CATQGALMNTEAFF.

This clone was observed a handful of times. The J gene is TRBJ2-1, the V gene TRBV19; D is possibly TRBD2 (9 bases). Germline V CDR1 and CDR2: LNHDA, SQIVND (reference sequence). V gave up 6 bases and J gave up 6 bases, with 27 bases separating them. The CDR3 has 18 amino acids. CDR3 bases: TGTGCCAGTAGCAGGCGGACAGGGTACAGCGGGGGGATCAATGAGCAGTTCTTC. It specifies CASSRRTGYSGGINEQFF.

This sequence joins TRBV6-6 and TRBJ2-3; TRBD2 matches at 8 bases. CDR1 is MNHNY, CDR2 SVGAGI, per germline (reference sequence). The CDR3 is 16 amino acids. V shed 2 bases and J 0 bases; nucleotides not matched to a gene: 4. CDR3 region: CASSYRPSGSTDTQYF. In nucleotides, the CDR3 is TGTGCCAGCAGTTACCGGCCTAGCGGGAGCACAGATACGCAGTATTTT.

Only one count was recorded for this clone. The CDR3 DNA reads TGTGCCAGCAGTGAATGGGCTAGCGGGTCGAGCTCTGGGGCCAACGTCCTGACTTTC. This translates into CASSEWASGSSSGANVLTF. This rearrangement joins TRBV6-1 to TRBJ2-6, with 8 positions matching TRBD2. Trimming cost V 2 bases and J 0 bases; bases outside gene matches: 9. The germline V gene has CDR1 MNHNS and CDR2 SASEGT. This CDR3 comprises 19 residues.

This chain links TRBV5-1 with TRBJ2-3; D is tentatively TRBD1 or TRBD2 (5 bases each). This CDR3 spans 15 amino acids. Trimming left V 0 bases short and J 3 bases short, with 11 bases between. The germline gives CDR1 SGHRS, CDR2 YFSETQ. CDR3 DNA: TGCGCCAGCAGCTTGGTGGGGGATCGGACAGATACGCAGTATTTT. It encodes CASSLVGDRTDTQYF.

This clone was seen only once. The V gene is TRBV7-6, the J gene TRBJ2-3; TRBD2 matches at 9 bases. The CDR3 extends over 15 amino acids. The ends lost 5 bases at V and 5 bases at J; junction bases unmatched: 8. Germline V lookup: CDR1 SGHVS, CDR2 FNYEAQ. CDR3 protein: CASSISGGQGDTQYF. CDR3 bases: TGTGCCAGCAGCATAAGCGGGGGGCAGGGAGATACGCAGTATTTT.

The J gene is TRBJ2-3, the V gene TRBV5-1; D is possibly TRBD2 (6 bases). The germline V and J ends were trimmed by 3 bases and 2 bases, with 13 bases remaining between them. CDR1 is SGHRS and CDR2 is YFSETQ in the germline V gene. The CDR3 sequence is 15 residues long. The CDR3 region has the DNA TGCGCCAGCAGCTCCTCTAGCGACCTCACAGATACGCAGTATTTT. This translates into CASSSSSDLTDTQYF.

CDR3 region: CASSLDSGTEAFF. The CDR3, as DNA: TGTGCCAGCAGCTTAGATAGTGGAACCGAAGCTTTCTTT. The chain combines TRBV7-9 with TRBJ1-1; D not certain. Germline CDR1 is SEHNR and CDR2 is FQNEAQ (reference sequence). The V end lost 1 base, the J end lost 8 bases, and 11 bases lay between the germline ends. The length of the CDR3 is 13 residues.

This chain uses TRBV28 with TRBJ1-4; TRBD1 is a possible D gene (5 bases). CDR3 length equals 15 residues. Germline assignment: CDR1 MDHEN and CDR2 SYDVKM. Trimming took off 2 bases at V and 5 bases at J, with 12 bases between the two ends. The CDR3 region is CASSLAGLGNEKLFF. The DNA of the CDR3 is TGTGCCAGCAGTTTAGCAGGGTTGGGGAATGAAAAACTGTTTTTT.

This chain joins TRBV19 and TRBJ2-1; 7 bases align to TRBD1. The V gene's germline CDR1 is LNHDA and CDR2 SQIVND (reference sequence). J gave up 0 bases and V 4 bases, and 6 bases lay outside the gene matches. The CDR3 is made up of 16 amino acids. CDR3 residues: CASSKQGVSSYNEQFF. The CDR3 region has the DNA TGTGCCAGTAGTAAGCAGGGGGTGAGCTCCTACAATGAGCAGTTCTTC.

The chain is built from TRBV27 and TRBJ1-1, with D perhaps matching TRBD1 (6 bases). Trimming took off 3 bases at V and 1 base at J, with 9 bases between the two ends. Germline lookup yields CDR1 MNHEY and CDR2 SMNVEV (reference sequence). This CDR3 is 14 amino acids long. This CDR3 reads CASSFRTENTEAFF. For the CDR3, the DNA is TGTGCCAGCAGTTTCCGGACAGAGAACACTGAAGCTTTCTTT.

This chain uses TRBV7-3 with TRBJ2-3, with a tentative D call TRBD1 (6 bases). The CDR3 loop spans 14 amino acids. Between the trimmed V and J ends, which lost 5 bases and 1 base, there was a span of 10 bases. CDR1 and CDR2 from the germline V gene are SGHTA and FQGTGA. DNA of the CDR3: TGTGCCAGCAGCCCGACAGGAGGCACAGATACGCAGTATTTT. This translates into CASSPTGGTDTQYF.

This chain connects TRBV4-1 to TRBJ2-3, with D perhaps assigned TRBD1 or TRBD2 (5 bases each). Trimming took 2 bases from V and 6 from J, leaving 15 bases between them. In germline, CDR1 is MGHRA, CDR2 YSYEKL. The CDR3 totals 15 residues. The CDR3 nucleotides are TGCGCCAGCAGCCAAACAGATCGCCGGGACGATACGCAGTATTTT. As protein: CASSQTDRRDDTQYF.

This clone was picked up one time. This rearrangement joins TRBV25-1 to TRBJ2-3; D is perhaps TRBD2 (7 bases). This CDR3 region has 15 residues. Germline assignment: CDR1 MGHDK and CDR2 SYGVNS. V gave up 4 bases and J gave up 2 bases, with 13 bases separating them. DNA of the CDR3: TGTGCCAGCAGTGCGGCGGGGGCGATCACAGATACGCAGTATTTT. Its translation: CASSAAGAITDTQYF.

The CDR3 nucleotides are TGTGCCAGCAGTGTTGCGCGGGGGAGCTCCTACAATGAGCAGTTCTTC. Translated, it gives CASSVARGSSYNEQFF. The chain is built from TRBV6-1 and TRBJ2-1; 7 bases are a match to TRBD2. The CDR3 length is 16 residues. From germline, CDR1 is MNHNS and CDR2 SASEGT. Trimming removed 4 bases from V and 0 bases from J; junction bases left unmatched: 6.

This clone was found once. V and J are TRBV6-1 and TRBJ1-1, with a weak D call TRBD1 (5 bases). The CDR3 is made up of 13 amino acids. From germline, CDR1 is MNHNS and CDR2 SASEGT. V was clipped by 3 bases and J by 5 bases, with 10 bases between them. CDR3 region: CASSDRGWTEAFF. CDR3 nucleotides: TGTGCCAGCAGTGATAGGGGTTGGACTGAAGCTTTCTTT.

For the CDR3, the DNA is TGTGCCAGCAGCCCAGGGGGCCCAAGGGACTATGGCTACACCTTC. Translated, it gives CASSPGGPRDYGYTF. V and J are TRBV7-9 and TRBJ1-2; 8 bases map to TRBD1. The CDR3 consists of 15 residues. Germline CDR1 is SEHNR and CDR2 is FQNEAQ (reference sequence). The trim removed 5 bases at V and 3 bases at J, leaving 8 bases unmatched.

V and J are TRBV6-7 and TRBJ1-5; D uncertain. TRBV6-7 is recorded as an ORF, its role being uncertain. V lost 2 bases and J 11 bases, leaving 10 bases between the germline ends. The length of the CDR3 is 12 residues. The CDR3 DNA follows: TGTGCCAGCAGTTACAAGTGGGCGGCCCAGCATTTT. This codes for CASSYKWAAQHF.

The V and J genes are TRBV7-9 and TRBJ2-3; TRBD2 matches 10 bases. Germline-derived CDR1 and CDR2 are SEHNR and FQNEAQ (reference sequence). V lost 5 bases and J lost 1; bases outside the gene matches: 3. The CDR3 totals 15 residues. CDR3 region: CASSPLAGGTDTQYF. The CDR3, as DNA: TGTGCCAGCAGCCCCCTAGCGGGAGGCACAGATACGCAGTATTTT.

This chain uses TRBV5-1 with TRBJ2-2, with D maybe TRBD2 (6 bases). The V end was cut by 3 bases, the J end by 6 bases, with 12 bases between. CDR3 length: 14 amino acids. CDR1 is SGHRS and CDR2 is YFSETQ in the germline V gene. CDR3 in DNA: TGCGCCAGCAGCTGGGGAGGTGATGCCGGGGAGCTGTTTTTT. Translated: CASSWGGDAGELFF. Complete variable domain (other parts from reference TRBV5-1 and TRBJ2-2): KAGVTQTPRYLIKTRGQQVTLSCSPISGHRSVSWYQQTPGQGLQFLFEYFSETQRNKGNFPGRFSGRQFSNSRSEMNVSTLELGDSALYLCASSWGGDAGELFFGEGSRLTVL.

The chain links TRBV6-6 to TRBJ2-4; D not resolved. The germline V gene encodes CDR1 MNHNY and CDR2 SVGAGI (reference sequence). The V gene lost 4 bases and the J gene lost 0 bases, with 13 bases spanning the gap. The CDR3 totals 16 residues. CDR3 in DNA: TGTGCCAGCAGTTCCAGAGATAAACTAGCCAAAAACATTCAGTACTTC. Its protein product is CASSSRDKLAKNIQYF.

The genes are TRBV5-5 and TRBJ2-1; 7 bases are shared with TRBD1. Losses at the gene ends were 2 bases for V and 4 bases for J; bases not matched to a gene: 6. Germline V gene data show CDR1 as SGHKS and CDR2 as YYEKEE (reference sequence). The length of the CDR3 is 15 residues. The CDR3 DNA is TGTGCCAGCAGCTTTCAGGCCAGGGGGTACAATGAGCAGTTCTTC. It encodes CASSFQARGYNEQFF.

The J gene is TRBJ2-2, the V gene TRBV5-1, with D possibly matching TRBD2 (5 bases). The CDR3 has 18 residues. Trimming removed 0 bases at V and 3 bases at J, with 18 bases between. Germline V gives CDR1 SGHRS, CDR2 YFSETQ. The CDR3 DNA reads as TGCGCCAGCAGCTTGGGGGTCGCGGGCCCTGGCGACACCGGGGAGCTGTTTTTT. Translating it yields CASSLGVAGPGDTGELFF.

This clone came up once. J is TRBJ2-1 and V is TRBV7-3; 11 bases align to TRBD2. CDR1 is SGHTA, CDR2 FQGTGA, per germline. CDR3 size: 12 residues. V gave up 5 bases and J gave up 13 bases; unmatched junction bases: 4. The CDR3 spells CASSVLAGAQFF. The CDR3 DNA sequence: TGTGCCAGCAGCGTACTAGCGGGGGCACAGTTCTTC.